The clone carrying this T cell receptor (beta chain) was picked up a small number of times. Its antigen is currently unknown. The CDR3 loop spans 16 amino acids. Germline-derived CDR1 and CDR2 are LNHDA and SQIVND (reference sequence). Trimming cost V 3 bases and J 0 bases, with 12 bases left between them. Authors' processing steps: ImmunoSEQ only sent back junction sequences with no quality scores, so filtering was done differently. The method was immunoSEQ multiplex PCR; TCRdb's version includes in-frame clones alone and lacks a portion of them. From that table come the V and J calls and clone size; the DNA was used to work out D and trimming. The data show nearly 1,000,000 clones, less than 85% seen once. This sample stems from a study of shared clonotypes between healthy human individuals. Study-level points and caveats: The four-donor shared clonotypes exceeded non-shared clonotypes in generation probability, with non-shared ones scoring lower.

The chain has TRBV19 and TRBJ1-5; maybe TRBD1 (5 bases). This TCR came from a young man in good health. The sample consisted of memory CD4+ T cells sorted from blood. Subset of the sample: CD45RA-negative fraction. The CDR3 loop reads CASSIRTSSSNQPQHF. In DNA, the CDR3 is TGTGCCAGTAGTATCCGGACATCGTCTAGCAATCAGCCCCAGCATTTT.